This T cell receptor (beta chain) comes out of a study of OX40 agonist ivuxolimab in advanced cancers. The wider study: Ivuxolimab, an agonist antibody against OX40 (CD134), was given to patients. Six ivuxolimab dose levels, 0.01 to 10 mg/kg, were given intravenously every 2 weeks. Of mixed ages from about 20 to 80 and averaging about 60 years, the group was about 86% male.

Study results and caveats: Averaging showed that CD8+ T cells had more expanded clones than CD4+ did.

Libraries were prepared by immunoSEQ multiplex PCR; TCRdb keeps only in-frame clonotypes and omits some of them. The sample holds some 77,000 clones; around 91% are singletons and the top ten take about 1.8%. As regards this clone: Its matching antigen is unknown.

The TCR was taken from an adult with an advanced solid tumor such as melanoma, head and neck, liver or kidney cancer. The starting material was CD4+ or CD8+ T cells sorted from blood, obtained in a trial of the OX40 agonist ivuxolimab.

For the CDR3, the DNA is TGTGCCAGCAGTCCAGCCCAGGGCGGGAGAGGGTACAATGAGCAGTTCTTC. Its protein is CASSPAQGGRGYNEQFF. The genes are TRBV27 and TRBJ2-1; 7 bases agree with TRBD2. The CDR3 is 17 residues long. The trim removed 5 bases at V and 4 bases at J, leaving 14 bases unmatched. Germline V gene lookup returns CDR1 MNHEY and CDR2 SMNVEV (reference sequence).